This is a list of T cell receptor beta chains from one sample in a study of T cells after yellow fever vaccination. One entry per CDR3 protein results from TCRdb running MiXCR on the 5' RACE reads. This sample yields about 630,000 distinct CDR3 sequences, of which around 12% are seen a single time; about 15% belongs to the top ten. The material was PBMCs, obtained on the day of the yellow fever booster vaccination. The source is a man aged 25 to 40 who received the YFV17D yellow fever vaccine. Both conserved end residues are part of each CDR3. D genes are given only for firm matches. Clone size is given for some rows only: seen once, a few or many times, or a class if the clone is expanded.

v_gene	j_gene	d_gene	len	abundance	CDR3nt	CDR3aa
TRBV6-5	TRBJ2-2	TRBD1	17	many	TGTGCCAGCAGCTTACTACCACCGGGACAGCACACCGGGGAGCTGTTTTTT	CASSLLPPGQHTGELFF
TRBV4-3	TRBJ2-1	TRBD1	16	NA	TGCGCCAGCAGCAGCGGTCCGGGACAGGGCCCCAATGAGCAGTTCTTC	CASSSGPGQGPNEQFF
TRBV7-6	TRBJ2-5	TRBD1	16	NA	TGTGCCAGCAGCCCAGGACCCCCCGTGACAGGGGAGACCCAGTACTTC	CASSPGPPVTGETQYF
TRBV15	TRBJ2-7	NA	17	few	TGTGCCACCAGCAGGTCCCCCCCTGGGCTTGGGACCGACGAGCAGTACTTC	CATSRSPPGLGTDEQYF
TRBV3-1	TRBJ1-6	NA	14	NA	TGTGCCAGCAGCCAAGACGTATTTAATTCACCCCTCCACTTT	CASSQDVFNSPLHF
TRBV9	TRBJ2-4	TRBD2	15	few	TGTGCCAGCAGCTCTGGACTAGCGGGAGTCAACATTCAGTACTTC	CASSSGLAGVNIQYF
TRBV4-3	TRBJ2-7	NA	14	NA	TGCGCCAGCAGCCATGGGGGCCGCTCCTACGAGCAGTACTTC	CASSHGGRSYEQYF
TRBV4-1	TRBJ2-7	NA	18	few	TGCGCCAGCAGCCAAGGGGCTATTGGTGAAGGTGGGGGCTACGAGCAGTACTTC	CASSQGAIGEGGGYEQYF
TRBV4-2	TRBJ2-7	TRBD1	16	few	TGTGCCAGCAGCCTAAGCTTGGGACAGGGAAACTACGAGCAGTACTTC	CASSLSLGQGNYEQYF
TRBV4-2	TRBJ2-3	NA	15	NA	TGTGCCAGCAGCCAAGAAGCCCTGGGCACAGATACGCAGTATTTT	CASSQEALGTDTQYF
TRBV12-5	TRBJ2-3	TRBD2	15	NA	TGTGCTAGTGGTTTGGTTAGCGGGAAGACAGATACGCAGTATTTT	CASGLVSGKTDTQYF
TRBV20-1	TRBJ1-1	TRBD1	14	many	TGCAGTGCTACTACAGGGGTGTCGAACACTGAAGCTTTCTTT	CSATTGVSNTEAFF
TRBV7-2	TRBJ2-2	NA	12	many	TGTGCCAGCAACCAACTCTCCGGGGAGCTGTTTTTT	CASNQLSGELFF
TRBV11-2	TRBJ2-4	NA	15	NA	TGTGCCAGCAGCTTAGGGTTCGGGGGCGAAAACATTCAGTACTTC	CASSLGFGGENIQYF
TRBV7-6	TRBJ2-7	TRBD1	15	few	TGTGCCAGCAGCCCCGACAGGGACAGCTCCTACGAGCAGTACTTC	CASSPDRDSSYEQYF
TRBV20-1	TRBJ1-3	NA	12	few	TGCAGTGCTAGAGATTTGGGAAACACCATATATTTT	CSARDLGNTIYF
TRBV20-1	TRBJ1-1	NA	12	few	TGCAGTGCCCCCCAAGGGGACACTGAAGCTTTCTTT	CSAPQGDTEAFF
TRBV11-2	TRBJ2-7	TRBD2	15	NA	TGTGCCAGCAGCTCTGTTAGCGGGAGGTCCTACGAGCAGTACTTC	CASSSVSGRSYEQYF
TRBV7-9	TRBJ2-7	TRBD2	15	NA	TGTGCCAGCAGCTTCGCCTCAGCGGGAGTAGCCGAGCAGTACTTC	CASSFASAGVAEQYF
TRBV9	TRBJ2-7	NA	15	many	TGTGCCAGCAGCACTCGACCGGGGCCCTCTTACGAGCAGTACTTC	CASSTRPGPSYEQYF
TRBV12-3/TRBV12-4	TRBJ2-7	TRBD1	15	few	TGTGCCAGTGATCCGGAGGACAGGGAAAAAGCCGAGCAGTACTTC	CASDPEDREKAEQYF
TRBV24-1	TRBJ2-1	TRBD1	15	few	TGTGCCACCAGTGATTTTCGGGACAGAGACAATGAGCAGTTCTTC	CATSDFRDRDNEQFF
TRBV9	TRBJ1-3	NA	14	few	TGTGCCAGCAGCGGTCAGGGTGCTGGAAACACCATATATTTT	CASSGQGAGNTIYF
TRBV25-1	TRBJ2-2	TRBD2	18	few	TGTGCCAGCAGACCATCCGGGACTAGCGGGAGAATTGGCGGGGAGCTGTTTTTT	CASRPSGTSGRIGGELFF
TRBV20-1	TRBJ1-2	NA	13	few	TGCAGTGCTTCCTCTAGGGGGGATTATGGCTACACCTTC	CSASSRGDYGYTF
TRBV3-1	TRBJ2-3	NA	17	NA	TGTGCCAGCAGCCCGAAAGCGTGGGAGGCTCCACCAGATACGCAGTATTTT	CASSPKAWEAPPDTQYF
TRBV7-2	TRBJ2-5	TRBD2	14	few	TGTGCCAGCAGCTCCCCGGGAGGTTGGGAGACCCAGTACTTC	CASSSPGGWETQYF
TRBV6-1	TRBJ2-1	TRBD2	14	NA	TGTGCCAGCAGTGAAGGCGGGCGGGAGGGGAGGCAGTTCTTC	CASSEGGREGRQFF
TRBV7-8	TRBJ2-7	NA	12	NA	TGTGCCAGCACCTGGGGCTCCTACGAGCAGTACTTC	CASTWGSYEQYF
TRBV12-3/TRBV12-4	TRBJ1-1	NA	14	many	TGTGCCAGCAGGATACAGGGTCTGCTCTCTGAAGCTTTCTTT	CASRIQGLLSEAFF
TRBV6-2/TRBV6-3	TRBJ2-5	NA	14	NA	TGTGCCAGCAGTTATACGACGGACCAAGAGACCCAGTACTTC	CASSYTTDQETQYF
TRBV3-1	TRBJ2-7	TRBD2	18	few	TGTGCCAGCAGCCAAGCAGGTACTAGCGGGCTCCCTTCCTACGAGCAGTACTTC	CASSQAGTSGLPSYEQYF
TRBV4-3	TRBJ2-3	NA	16	NA	TGCGCCAGCAGCCAACTAACCGGGACCCACACAGATACGCAGTATTTT	CASSQLTGTHTDTQYF
TRBV7-2	TRBJ2-7	TRBD2	18	NA	TGTGCCAGCAGCGGACGGACATCCGGGACTAGTAACGGTCCCGAGCAGTACTTC	CASSGRTSGTSNGPEQYF
TRBV7-2	TRBJ2-7	NA	14	many	TGTGCCAGCAGCCCCCCTCAACGGCTCTTCGAGCAGTACTTC	CASSPPQRLFEQYF
TRBV6-1	TRBJ2-5	NA	14	many	TGTGCCAGCAGTCCTAGACTAGAGGCAAAGACCCAGTACTTC	CASSPRLEAKTQYF
TRBV27	TRBJ2-1	TRBD2	16	NA	TGTGCCAGCAGAAGAGCGGGAGGGCCTGAGTACAATGAGCAGTTCTTC	CASRRAGGPEYNEQFF
TRBV7-2	TRBJ2-7	TRBD1	14	few	TGTGCCAGCAGCTCGTCGACAGGGGAGAGGGAGCAGTACTTC	CASSSSTGEREQYF
TRBV5-1	TRBJ2-2	NA	13	few	TGCGCCAGCAGCTTCCGGGGAGCCGGGGAGCTGTTTTTT	CASSFRGAGELFF
TRBV6-5	TRBJ2-1	NA	13	few	TGTGCCAGCAGTTACGGGACTCGTAATGAGCAGTTCTTC	CASSYGTRNEQFF
TRBV28	TRBJ2-7	TRBD2	14	NA	TGTGCCAGCAGAGGGACTAGCGATACCTACGAGCAGTACTTC	CASRGTSDTYEQYF
TRBV11-2	TRBJ1-5	TRBD1	13	few	TGTGCCAGCAGCCCCGGGACAGTCCAACCCCAGCATTTT	CASSPGTVQPQHF
TRBV20-1	TRBJ2-1	TRBD2	16	NA	TGCAGTCCCGGGACTAGCGGGTGGAGCTCCTACAATGAGCAGTTCTTC	CSPGTSGWSSYNEQFF
TRBV5-8	TRBJ2-1	NA	14	few	TGTGCCAGCAGCTTGGAAACGGCAAACAATGAGCAGTTCTTC	CASSLETANNEQFF
TRBV5-1	TRBJ2-5	NA	15	few	TGCGCCAGCAGCCGCTCGACCGAAAGGGGAGAGACCCAGTACTTC	CASSRSTERGETQYF
TRBV20-1	TRBJ2-1	NA	15	few	TGCAGTGCTAGAGATCGGGTCGGGAGTCCGTCGGAGCAGTTCTTC	CSARDRVGSPSEQFF
TRBV5-1	TRBJ1-5	NA	17	NA	TGCGCCAGCAGCTTGATTCCAACGGGCGGCAGCAATCAGCCCCAGCATTTT	CASSLIPTGGSNQPQHF
TRBV7-6	TRBJ1-1	NA	13	few	TGTGCCAGCAGCTTCGGGAGTCTCGCTGAAGCTTTCTTT	CASSFGSLAEAFF
TRBV7-6	TRBJ2-2	NA	15	NA	TGTGCCAGCAGCCCCCGAGGGGGCGGGAGCGGGGAGCTGTTTTTT	CASSPRGGGSGELFF
TRBV5-1	TRBJ2-7	NA	14	NA	TGCGCCAGCATCCGGGATCCAAGCTCCTACGAGCAGTACTTC	CASIRDPSSYEQYF
TRBV10-2	TRBJ2-1	NA	12	many	TGCGCCACCATGGCGGTTTACAATGAGCAGTTCTTC	CATMAVYNEQFF
TRBV30	TRBJ2-7	TRBD2	15	NA	TGTGCCTGGAGTGTAGGTAGCGGGAGGACGTACGAGCAGTACTTC	CAWSVGSGRTYEQYF
TRBV20-1	TRBJ2-3	NA	12	NA	TGCAGTGCTGAAAGGGGCTCAGATACGCAGTATTTT	CSAERGSDTQYF
TRBV10-2	TRBJ2-1	TRBD2	15	NA	TGCGCCAGCACCAGAGAGCGGGGTCAATACAATGAGCAGTTCTTC	CASTRERGQYNEQFF
TRBV5-1	TRBJ1-2	NA	15	NA	TGCGCCAGCAGCTTGGTACTAGGATCCGGTTTAGGCTACACCTTC	CASSLVLGSGLGYTF
TRBV12-3/TRBV12-4	TRBJ1-5	NA	13	NA	TGTGCCAGCAGTTTCCCCGGTGCTTTACCCCAGCATTTT	CASSFPGALPQHF
TRBV4-3	TRBJ1-5	NA	16	few	TGCGCCAGCAGCCAAGACGGCGGGCGGAGCAATCAGCCCCAGCATTTT	CASSQDGGRSNQPQHF
TRBV12-3/TRBV12-4	TRBJ2-7	NA	15	many	TGTGCCAGCAGTTCCATAGCGGCCCCGCCGCACGAGCAGTACTTC	CASSSIAAPPHEQYF
TRBV5-1	TRBJ2-6	TRBD1	16	few	TGCGCCAGCAGCCTGGGACAGGCCTCCGGGGCCAACGTCCTGACTTTC	CASSLGQASGANVLTF
TRBV11-2	TRBJ2-1	TRBD1	15	NA	TGTGCCAGCAGCTCAACGGGACAGGGGCGGAATGAGCAGTTCTTC	CASSSTGQGRNEQFF